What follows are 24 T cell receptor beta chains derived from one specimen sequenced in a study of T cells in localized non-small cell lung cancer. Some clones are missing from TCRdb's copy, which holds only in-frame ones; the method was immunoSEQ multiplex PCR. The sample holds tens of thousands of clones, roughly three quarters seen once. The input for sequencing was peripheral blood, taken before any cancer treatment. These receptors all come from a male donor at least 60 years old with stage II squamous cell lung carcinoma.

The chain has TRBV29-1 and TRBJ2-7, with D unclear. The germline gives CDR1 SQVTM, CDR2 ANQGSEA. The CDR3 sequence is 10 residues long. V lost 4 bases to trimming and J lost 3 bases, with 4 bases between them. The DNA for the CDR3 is TGCAGCGTTGGAGACTACGAGCAGTACTTC. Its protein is CSVGDYEQYF.

The CDR3 protein is CSVQLAGASDTQYF. For the CDR3, the DNA is TGCAGCGTCCAGCTAGCGGGAGCATCGGATACGCAGTATTTT. V is TRBV29-1 and J is TRBJ2-3; 10 bases map to TRBD2. The CDR3 runs to 14 residues. The V gene's germline CDR1 is SQVTM and CDR2 ANQGSEA. Trimming took 6 bases from V and 6 from J; bases not matched to a gene: 9.

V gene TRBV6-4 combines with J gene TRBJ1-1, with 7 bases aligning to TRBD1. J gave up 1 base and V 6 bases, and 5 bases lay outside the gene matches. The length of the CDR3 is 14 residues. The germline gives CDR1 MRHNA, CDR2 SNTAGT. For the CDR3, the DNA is TGTGCCAGCAGCTCAGGGGGGGCGAACACTGAAGCTTTCTTT. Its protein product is CASSSGGANTEAFF.

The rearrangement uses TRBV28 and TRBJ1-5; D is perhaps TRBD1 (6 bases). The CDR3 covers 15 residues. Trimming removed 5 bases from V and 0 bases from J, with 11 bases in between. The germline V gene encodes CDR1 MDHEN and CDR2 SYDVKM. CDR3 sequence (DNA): TGTGCCAGCAGTCCCCCAGGGGCTAGCAATCAGCCCCAGCATTTT. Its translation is CASSPPGASNQPQHF.

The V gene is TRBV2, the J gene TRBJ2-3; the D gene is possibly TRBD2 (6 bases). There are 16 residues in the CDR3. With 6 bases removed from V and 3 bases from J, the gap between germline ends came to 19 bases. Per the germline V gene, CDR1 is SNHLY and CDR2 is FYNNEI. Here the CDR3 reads CASSGGLGQKTDTQYF. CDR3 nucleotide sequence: TGTGCCAGCAGCGGGGGATTGGGTCAAAAAACAGATACGCAGTATTTT.

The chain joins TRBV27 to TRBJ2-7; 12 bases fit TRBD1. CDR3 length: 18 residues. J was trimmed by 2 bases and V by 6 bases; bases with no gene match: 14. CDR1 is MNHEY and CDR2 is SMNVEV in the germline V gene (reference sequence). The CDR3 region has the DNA TGTGCCAGCAGACCGATCCGGGACAGGGGGCTCACTACCTACGAGCAGTACTTC. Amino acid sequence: CASRPIRDRGLTTYEQYF.

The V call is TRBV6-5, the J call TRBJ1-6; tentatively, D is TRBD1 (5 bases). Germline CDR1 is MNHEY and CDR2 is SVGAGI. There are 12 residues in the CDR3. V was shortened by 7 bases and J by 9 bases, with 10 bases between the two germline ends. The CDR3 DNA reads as TGTGCCAGCAAACAGGTTGGTTCACCCCTCCACTTT. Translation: CASKQVGSPLHF.

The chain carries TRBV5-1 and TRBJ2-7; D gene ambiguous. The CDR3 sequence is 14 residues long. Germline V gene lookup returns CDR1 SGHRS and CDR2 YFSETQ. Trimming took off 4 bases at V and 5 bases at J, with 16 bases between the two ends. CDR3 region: CASSPQVDQDEQYF. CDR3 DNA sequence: TGCGCCAGCAGCCCGCAGGTGGACCAGGACGAGCAGTACTTC.

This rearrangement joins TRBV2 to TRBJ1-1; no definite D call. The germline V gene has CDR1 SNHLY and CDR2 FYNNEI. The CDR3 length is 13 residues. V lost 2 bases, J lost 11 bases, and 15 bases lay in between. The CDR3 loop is CASSERPPLGAFF. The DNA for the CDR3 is TGTGCCAGCAGTGAAAGGCCCCCCCTGGGGGCTTTCTTT.

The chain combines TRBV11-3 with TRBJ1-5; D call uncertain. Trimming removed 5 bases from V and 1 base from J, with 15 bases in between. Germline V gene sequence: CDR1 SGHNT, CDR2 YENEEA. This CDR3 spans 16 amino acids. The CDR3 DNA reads TGTGCCAGCAGCCCCCCCGGGTCGGGAAGCAATCAGCCCCAGCATTTT. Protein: CASSPPGSGSNQPQHF.

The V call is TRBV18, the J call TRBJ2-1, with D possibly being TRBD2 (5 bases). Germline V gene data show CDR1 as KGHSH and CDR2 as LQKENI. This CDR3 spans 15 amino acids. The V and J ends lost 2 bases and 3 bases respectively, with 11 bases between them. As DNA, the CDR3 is TGTGCCAGCTCACCAGTTCTAGCCAGCTACAATGAGCAGTTCTTC. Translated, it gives CASSPVLASYNEQFF.

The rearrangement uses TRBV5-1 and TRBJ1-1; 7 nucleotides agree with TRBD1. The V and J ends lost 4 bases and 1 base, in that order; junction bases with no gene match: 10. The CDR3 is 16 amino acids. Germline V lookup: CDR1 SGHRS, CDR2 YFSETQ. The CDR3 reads CASSQTPGQRNTEAFF. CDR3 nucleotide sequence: TGCGCCAGCAGCCAGACTCCGGGACAGCGGAACACTGAAGCTTTCTTT.

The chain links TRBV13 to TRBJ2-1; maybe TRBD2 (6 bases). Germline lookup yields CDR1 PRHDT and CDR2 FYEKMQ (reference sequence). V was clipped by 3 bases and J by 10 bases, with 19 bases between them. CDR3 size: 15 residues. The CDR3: CASSLPGTLLLEQFF. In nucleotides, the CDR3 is TGTGCCAGCAGCTTGCCCGGGACTCTGCTCCTCGAGCAGTTCTTC.

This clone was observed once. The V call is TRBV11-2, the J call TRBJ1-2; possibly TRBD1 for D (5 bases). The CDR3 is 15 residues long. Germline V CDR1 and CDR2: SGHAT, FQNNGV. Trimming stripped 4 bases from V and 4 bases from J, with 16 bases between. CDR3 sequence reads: CASSSPGQGAYGYTF. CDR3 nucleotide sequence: TGTGCCAGCAGCTCCCCTGGGCAGGGAGCCTATGGCTACACCTTC.

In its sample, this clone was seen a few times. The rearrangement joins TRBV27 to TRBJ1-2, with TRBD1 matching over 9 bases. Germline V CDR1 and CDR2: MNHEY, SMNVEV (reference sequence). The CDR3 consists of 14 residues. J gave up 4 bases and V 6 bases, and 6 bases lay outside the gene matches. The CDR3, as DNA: TGTGCCAGCAGAACACAGGGGGCCATCTATGGCTACACCTTC. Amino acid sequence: CASRTQGAIYGYTF.

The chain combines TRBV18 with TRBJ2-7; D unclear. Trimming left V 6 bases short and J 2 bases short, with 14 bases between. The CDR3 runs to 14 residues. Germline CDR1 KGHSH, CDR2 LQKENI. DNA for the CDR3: TGTGCCAGCTCTACCAAGACCCTAGCCTACGAGCAGTACTTC. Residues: CASSTKTLAYEQYF.

CDR3 loop: CASSDHGVVGATNEKLFF. CDR3 nucleotide sequence: TGTGCCAGCAGTGATCATGGGGTAGTGGGGGCAACTAATGAAAAACTGTTTTTT. This sequence joins TRBV6-1 and TRBJ1-4, with TRBD1 as a possible D gene (5 bases). Looked up from germline, CDR1 is MNHNS and CDR2 is SASEGT. With 3 bases removed from V and 0 bases from J, the gap between germline ends came to 17 bases. CDR3 length: 18 amino acids.

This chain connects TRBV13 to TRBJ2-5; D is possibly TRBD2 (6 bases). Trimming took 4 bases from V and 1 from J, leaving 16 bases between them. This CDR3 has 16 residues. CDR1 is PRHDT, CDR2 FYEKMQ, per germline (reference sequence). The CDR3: CASSSAMRGTQETQYF. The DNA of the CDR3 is TGTGCCAGCAGCTCCGCCATGCGGGGCACCCAAGAGACCCAGTACTTC.

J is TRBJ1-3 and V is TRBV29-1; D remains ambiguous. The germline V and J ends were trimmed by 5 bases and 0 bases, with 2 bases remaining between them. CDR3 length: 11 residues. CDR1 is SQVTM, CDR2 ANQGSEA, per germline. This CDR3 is CSVYSGNTIYF. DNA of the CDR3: TGCAGCGTTTACTCTGGAAACACCATATATTTT.

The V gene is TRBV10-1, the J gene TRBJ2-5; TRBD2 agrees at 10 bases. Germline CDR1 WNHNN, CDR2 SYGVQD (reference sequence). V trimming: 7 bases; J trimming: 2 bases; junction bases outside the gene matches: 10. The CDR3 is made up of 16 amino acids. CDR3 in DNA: TGCGCCAGCACCTACTTTGGACTAGCGGTTCAAGAGACCCAGTACTTC. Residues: CASTYFGLAVQETQYF.

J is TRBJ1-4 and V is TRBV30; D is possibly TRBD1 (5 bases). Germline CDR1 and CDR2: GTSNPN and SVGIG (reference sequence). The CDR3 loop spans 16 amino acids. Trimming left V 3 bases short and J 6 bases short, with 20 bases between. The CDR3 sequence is CAWRDHRAGSDEKLFF. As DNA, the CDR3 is TGTGCCTGGAGGGATCATAGGGCAGGGTCCGATGAAAAACTGTTTTTT.

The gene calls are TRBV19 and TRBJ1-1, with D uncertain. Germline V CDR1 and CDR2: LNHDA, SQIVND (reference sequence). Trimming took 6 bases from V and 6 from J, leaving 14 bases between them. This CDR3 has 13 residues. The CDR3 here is CASSAGPLAEAFF. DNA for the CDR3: TGTGCCAGTAGCGCCGGACCCTTGGCTGAAGCTTTCTTT. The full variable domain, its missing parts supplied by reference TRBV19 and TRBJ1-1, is DGGITQSPKYLFRKEGQNVTLSCEQNLNHDAMYWYRQDPGQGLRLIYYSQIVNDFQKGDIAEGYSVSREKKESFPLTVTSAQKNPTAFYLCASSAGPLAEAFFGQGTRLTVV.

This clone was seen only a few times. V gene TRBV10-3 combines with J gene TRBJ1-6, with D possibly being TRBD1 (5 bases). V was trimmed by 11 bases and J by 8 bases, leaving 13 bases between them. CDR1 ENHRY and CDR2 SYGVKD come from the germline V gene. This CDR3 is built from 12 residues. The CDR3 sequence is CASGRGDSPLHF. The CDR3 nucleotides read TGTGCCTCGGGGAGGGGTGATTCACCCCTCCACTTT.

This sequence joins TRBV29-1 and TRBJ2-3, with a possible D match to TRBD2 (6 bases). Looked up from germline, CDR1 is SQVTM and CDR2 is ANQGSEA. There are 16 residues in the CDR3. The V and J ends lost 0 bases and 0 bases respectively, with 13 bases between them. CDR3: CSVEDVEGKSTDTQYF. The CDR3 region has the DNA TGCAGCGTTGAAGATGTGGAGGGGAAAAGCACAGATACGCAGTATTTT.